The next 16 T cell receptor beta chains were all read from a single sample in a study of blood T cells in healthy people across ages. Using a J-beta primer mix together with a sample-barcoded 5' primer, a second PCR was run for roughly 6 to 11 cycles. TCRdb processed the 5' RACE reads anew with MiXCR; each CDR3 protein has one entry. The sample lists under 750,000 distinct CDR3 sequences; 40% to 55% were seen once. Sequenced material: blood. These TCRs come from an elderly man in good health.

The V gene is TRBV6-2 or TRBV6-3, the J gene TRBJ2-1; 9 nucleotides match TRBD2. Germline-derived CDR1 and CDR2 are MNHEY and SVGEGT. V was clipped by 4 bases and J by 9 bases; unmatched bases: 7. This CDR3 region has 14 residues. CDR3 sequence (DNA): TGTGCCAGCAGTTCACCGGGACTAGCAAGTGAGCAGTTCTTC. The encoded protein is CASSSPGLASEQFF.

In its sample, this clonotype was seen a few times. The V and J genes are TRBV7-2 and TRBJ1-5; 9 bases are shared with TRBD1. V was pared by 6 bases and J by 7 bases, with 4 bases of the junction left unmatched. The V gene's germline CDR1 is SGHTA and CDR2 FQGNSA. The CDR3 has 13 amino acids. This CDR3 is CASSRDRDQPQHF. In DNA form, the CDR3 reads TGTGCCAGCAGTAGGGACAGGGACCAGCCCCAGCATTTT.

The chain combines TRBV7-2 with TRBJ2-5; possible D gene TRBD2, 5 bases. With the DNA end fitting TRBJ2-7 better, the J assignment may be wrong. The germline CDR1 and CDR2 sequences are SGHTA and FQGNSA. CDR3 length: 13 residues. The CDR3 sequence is CASSVAWESEQYF. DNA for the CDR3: TGTGCCAGCAGCGTCGCGTGGGAGAGCGAGCAGTACTTC.

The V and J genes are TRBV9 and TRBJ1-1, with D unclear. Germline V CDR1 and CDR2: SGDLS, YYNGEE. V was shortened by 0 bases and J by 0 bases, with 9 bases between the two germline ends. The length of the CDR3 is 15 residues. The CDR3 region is CASSVGMGLNTEAFF. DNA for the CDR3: TGTGCCAGCAGCGTAGGGATGGGTTTGAACACTGAAGCTTTCTTT.

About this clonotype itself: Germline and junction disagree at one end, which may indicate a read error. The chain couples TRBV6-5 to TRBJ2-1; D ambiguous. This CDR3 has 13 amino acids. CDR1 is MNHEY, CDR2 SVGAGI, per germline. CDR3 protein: CASSWADLGEQLF. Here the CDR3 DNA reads TGTGCCAGCAGTTGGGCGGATTTGGGTGAGCAGTTATTC.

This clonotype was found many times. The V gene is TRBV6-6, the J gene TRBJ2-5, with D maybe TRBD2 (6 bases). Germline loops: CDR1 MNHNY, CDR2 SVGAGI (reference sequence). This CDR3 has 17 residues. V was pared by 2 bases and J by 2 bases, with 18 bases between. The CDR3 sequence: CASSYTSGGMPQETQYF. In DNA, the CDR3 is TGTGCCAGCAGTTACACGAGTGGGGGGATGCCTCAAGAGACCCAGTACTTC.

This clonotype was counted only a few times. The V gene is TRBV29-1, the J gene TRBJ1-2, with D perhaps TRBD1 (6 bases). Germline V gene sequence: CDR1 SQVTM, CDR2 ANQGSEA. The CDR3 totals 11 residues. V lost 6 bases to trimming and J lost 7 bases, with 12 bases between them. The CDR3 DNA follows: TGCAGCGTGAGGGGGGCGGGTGGCTACACCTTC. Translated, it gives CSVRGAGGYTF.

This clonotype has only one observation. Written as DNA, the CDR3 is TGCAGTGCTAGCTCAGGGGAGTGGCCCGGGGAGCTGTTTTTT. Amino acid sequence: CSASSGEWPGELFF. V usage is TRBV20-1 and J usage is TRBJ2-2; D might be TRBD1 (6 bases). This CDR3 has 14 amino acids. Trimming stripped 3 bases from V and 6 bases from J, with 14 bases between. Germline V gene sequence: CDR1 DFQATT, CDR2 SNEGSKA (reference sequence).

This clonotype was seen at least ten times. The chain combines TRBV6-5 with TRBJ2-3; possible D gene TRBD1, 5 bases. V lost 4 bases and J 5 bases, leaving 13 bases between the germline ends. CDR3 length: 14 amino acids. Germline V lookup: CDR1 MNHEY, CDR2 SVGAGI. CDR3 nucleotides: TGTGCCAGCAGTTCTTCAGGGTGGGAAGATACGCAGTATTTT. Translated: CASSSSGWEDTQYF.

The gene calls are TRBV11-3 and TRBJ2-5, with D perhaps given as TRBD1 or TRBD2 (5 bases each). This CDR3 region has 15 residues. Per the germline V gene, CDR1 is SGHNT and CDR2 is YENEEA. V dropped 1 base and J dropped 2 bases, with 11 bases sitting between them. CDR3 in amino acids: CASSLGRDGQETQYF. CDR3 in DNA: TGTGCCAGCAGCTTAGGCAGGGACGGACAAGAGACCCAGTACTTC.

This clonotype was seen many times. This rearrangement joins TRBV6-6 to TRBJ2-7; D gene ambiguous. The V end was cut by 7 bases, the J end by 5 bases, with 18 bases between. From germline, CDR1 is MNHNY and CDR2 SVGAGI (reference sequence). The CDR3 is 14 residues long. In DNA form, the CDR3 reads TGTGCCAGCAACGAACCCCCAGGTACCCACGAGCAGTACTTC. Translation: CASNEPPGTHEQYF.

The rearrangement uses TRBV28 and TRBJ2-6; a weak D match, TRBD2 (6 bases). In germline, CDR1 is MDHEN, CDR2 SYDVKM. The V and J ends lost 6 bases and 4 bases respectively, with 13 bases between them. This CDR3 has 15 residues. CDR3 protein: CASRTGSSGANVLTF. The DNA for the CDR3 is TGTGCCAGCAGGACCGGGAGTTCGGGGGCCAACGTCCTGACTTTC.

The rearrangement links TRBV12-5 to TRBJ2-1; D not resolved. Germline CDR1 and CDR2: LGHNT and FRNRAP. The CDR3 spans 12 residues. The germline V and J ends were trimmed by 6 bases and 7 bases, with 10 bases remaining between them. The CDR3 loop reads CASGTKGNEQFF. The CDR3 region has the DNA TGTGCTAGTGGAACGAAAGGTAATGAGCAGTTCTTC.

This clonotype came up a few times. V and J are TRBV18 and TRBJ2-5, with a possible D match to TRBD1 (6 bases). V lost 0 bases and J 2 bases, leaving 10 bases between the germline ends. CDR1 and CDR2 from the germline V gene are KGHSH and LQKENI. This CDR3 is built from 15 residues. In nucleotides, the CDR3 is TGTGCCAGCTCACCACCACAGGGCACACAAGAGACCCAGTACTTC. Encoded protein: CASSPPQGTQETQYF.

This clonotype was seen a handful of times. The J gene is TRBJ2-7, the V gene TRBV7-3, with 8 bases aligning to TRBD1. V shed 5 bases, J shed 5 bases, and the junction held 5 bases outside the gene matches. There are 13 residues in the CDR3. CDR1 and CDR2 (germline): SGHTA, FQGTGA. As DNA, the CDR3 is TGTGCCAGCAGCCTGGACAGGGCCCACGAGCAGTACTTC. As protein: CASSLDRAHEQYF.

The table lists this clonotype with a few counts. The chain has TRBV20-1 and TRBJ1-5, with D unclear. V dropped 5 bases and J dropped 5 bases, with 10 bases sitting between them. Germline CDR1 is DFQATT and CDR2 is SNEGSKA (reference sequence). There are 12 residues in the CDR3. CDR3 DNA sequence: TGCAGTGCTCAAAGGGAGGATCAGCCCCAGCATTTT. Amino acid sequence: CSAQREDQPQHF.